This T cell receptor (beta chain) was captured by sequencing in a study of OX40 agonist ivuxolimab in advanced cancers. Study-level background: Partial responses occurred in three patients (one hepatocellular carcinoma, two cutaneous melanoma).

In this sample, this clone turned up once. CDR3 length equals 15 residues. CDR1 and CDR2 (germline): SNHLY, FYNNEI. The germline V and J ends were trimmed by 2 bases and 6 bases, with 16 bases remaining between them. Sequencing was performed with immunoSEQ multiplex PCR; in TCRdb, only in-frame clones are kept and a portion is missing. The sample comprises approximately 54,000 clones, 80% to 95% of which are singletons, and approximately 8.3% rests with the top ten. This TCR came from an adult with an advanced solid tumor such as melanoma, head and neck, liver or kidney cancer. Sequencing used CD4+ or CD8+ T cells sorted from blood, obtained in a trial of the OX40 agonist ivuxolimab. The chain is built from TRBV2 and TRBJ2-5; tentatively, D is TRBD1 (6 bases). CDR3 DNA: TGTGCCAGCAGTGAATGGACAGACTCCCTTAAGACCCAGTACTTC. Protein sequence: CASSEWTDSLKTQYF. The full variable domain, in which reference TRBV2 and TRBJ2-5 provide the parts outside the CDR3, is EPEVTQTPSHQVTQMGQEVILRCVPISNHLYFYWYRQILGQKVEFLVSFYNNEISEKSEIFDDQFSVERPDGSNFTLKIRSTKLEDSAMYFCASSEWTDSLKTQYFGPGTRLLVL.